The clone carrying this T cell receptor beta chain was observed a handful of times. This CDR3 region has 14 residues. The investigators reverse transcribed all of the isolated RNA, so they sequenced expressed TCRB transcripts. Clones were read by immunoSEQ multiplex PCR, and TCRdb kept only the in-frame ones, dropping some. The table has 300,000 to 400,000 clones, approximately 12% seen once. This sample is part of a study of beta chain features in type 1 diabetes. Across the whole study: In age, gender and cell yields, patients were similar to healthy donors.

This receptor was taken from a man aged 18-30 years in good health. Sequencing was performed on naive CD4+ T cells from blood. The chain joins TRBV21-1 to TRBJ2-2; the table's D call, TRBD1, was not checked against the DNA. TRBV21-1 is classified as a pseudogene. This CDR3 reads CASSSHRVTGELFF. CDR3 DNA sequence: TGTGCCAGCAGCTCTCACAGGGTCACCGGGGAGCTGTTTTTT.